This T cell receptor beta chain was profiled in a study of Graves' ophthalmopathy and Graves' hyperthyroidism listed by TCRdb under 2018. For the wider study: Peripheral blood was collected at initial diagnosis, prior to any treatment. After sampling, hyperthyroidism patients received methimazole starting at 30 mg daily, and ophthalmopathy patients received high-dose intravenous methylprednisolone. An independent validation cohort was composed of around 19 hyperthyroidism patients and around 15 patients who later progressed from hyperthyroidism to ophthalmopathy. In roughly six hyperthyroidism patients, the T-cell repertoires found in thyroid tissue were compared with those found in blood. TCR beta repertoire signatures were used to distinguish Graves' ophthalmopathy from Graves' hyperthyroidism and to predict progression to ophthalmopathy. The 100 discovery patients were randomly split 7:3 into training and test sets. In total, 135 blood samples were TCR-sequenced: roughly 45 ophthalmopathy, some 75 hyperthyroidism and roughly 17 hyperthyroidism-to-ophthalmopathy patients. To explore V-J signatures distinguishing ophthalmopathy from hyperthyroidism, a discovery set of about 99 patients (43 ophthalmopathy, about 57 stable hyperthyroidism) was enrolled. General study outcomes and caveats: No statistical method was used to predetermine the sample size, and group allocation was not hidden from the investigators. In validation, the model predicted ophthalmopathy progression with 70.59% sensitivity and approximately 72% specificity; some twelve predicted patients were CT-confirmed with GO in a median of about 7.1 months. Most expanded thyroid clonotypes with a frequency above 0.001 also appeared in blood, which suggests that blood repertoires may reflect the immune response in the thyroid. The 13-signature model separated ophthalmopathy from stable hyperthyroidism with approximately 88% sensitivity and almost 84% specificity in cross-validation, and 80%/75% in the test set.

At the junction V is shortened by 5 bases and J by 15 bases; bases outside the gene matches: 14. Reading the germline V gene gives CDR1 MDHEN and CDR2 SYDVKM. The CDR3 runs 15 amino acids, cysteine and phenylalanine included. Only CDR3 DNA remains: 45 bases, in frame from the first base. This clonotype was counted at least ten times. What antigen it recognizes has not been identified. Base qualities are not recorded, but no much larger clone differs from it by a single base. For repertoire sequencing, the TCR beta CDR3 regions were amplified from RNA transcripts. The first round of RT-PCR was done with HTBI primers and the Qiagen OneStep RT-PCR kit, and was followed by a second round of multiplex PCR, then size selection and purification. Libraries were sequenced on an Illumina HiSeq2000 using paired-end 100 bp reads. Per the original workflow: SOAPnuke was used to process the reads, throwing out any read that had adapters, had uncalled bases, had a mean Phred below 15, or lacked an exact constant-primer or identifier match. COPE v1.2.5 was used to merge the high-quality paired reads. Each unique nucleotide sequence was treated as a clonotype, and MiTCR v1.1 was used to align the clonotypes to the IMGT TRB V, D and J references. Analysis was restricted to V-J combinations with a frequency above 0.0001, which covered roughly 99% of repertoires. A TCR clonal expansion and chaos score per V-J combination was defined as the ratio of F50 clonal expansion to chaos observed in the TCRdist matrix. Welch's t-statistics and random forest were used to reduce features to about a dozen V-J combinations, which were fed into a naive Bayes classifier. The similarity between thyroid and blood repertoires was quantified using the Morisita-Horn index. In-frame beta chains were kept once TCRdb had trimmed the public reads at Q25 with fastp and called clones with MiXCR. Under each unique CDR3 protein, matching rows form one entry showing the most common genes and DNA. None of the V and J calls come from the authors' own analysis; TCRdb made them. The sample data list roughly 170,000 distinct CDR3 sequences, and approximately 40% of these were observed just once. Of the sample, 8% to 9.5% falls within the top ten clones.

Ophthalmopathy patients had moderately to severely active disease, Clinical Activity Score of at least 3, NOSPECS grade of at least 4, and disease duration under 3 months. Patients were excluded if they had other autoimmune diseases, uncontrolled infections, pregnancy or lactation. Diagnosis relied on clinical symptoms, serum thyroxine, TRAb, thyroid ultrasound and orbital computed tomography. Using Ficoll-Paque density gradient centrifugation, PBMCs were isolated from roughly 9.2 ml of fresh peripheral blood. Total RNA was extracted using Trizol reagent, and RNA quality was checked on an Agilent 2100 Bioanalyzer.

The TCR was taken from a man aged 25-45 years with Graves' ophthalmopathy. Donor details come from another sample of the same person, matched by shared clones. The chain is assembled from TRBV28 and TRBJ2-4, with 12 central nucleotides matching TRBD2. The material sequenced was peripheral blood. The CDR3 protein is CASSPWTSGMVGSYF. The DNA sequence follows: TGTGCCAGCAGTCCCTGGACTAGCGGGATGGTGGGGTCGTACTTC. Full variable domain (CDR3 extended with the reference TRBV28 and TRBJ2-4 proteins): DVKVTQSSRYLVKRTGEKVFLECVQDMDHENMFWYRQDPGLGLRLIYFSYDVKMKEKGDIPEGYSVSREKKERFSLILESASTNQTSMYLCASSPWTSGMVGSYFGAGTRLSVL.